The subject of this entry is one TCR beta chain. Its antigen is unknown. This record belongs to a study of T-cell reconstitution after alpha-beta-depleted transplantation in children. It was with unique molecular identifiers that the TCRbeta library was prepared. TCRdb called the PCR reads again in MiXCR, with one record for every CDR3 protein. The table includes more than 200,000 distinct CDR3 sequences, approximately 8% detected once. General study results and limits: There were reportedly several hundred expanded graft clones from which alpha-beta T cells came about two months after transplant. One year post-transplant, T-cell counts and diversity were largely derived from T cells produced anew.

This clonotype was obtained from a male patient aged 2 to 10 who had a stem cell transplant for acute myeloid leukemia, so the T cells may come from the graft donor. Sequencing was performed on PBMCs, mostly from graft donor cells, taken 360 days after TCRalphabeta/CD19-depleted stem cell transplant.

CDR3 amino acids: CSATYRAGEEKLFF. Written as DNA, the CDR3 is TGCAGTGCAACATACAGGGCCGGGGAGGAAAAACTGTTTTTT. The chain has TRBV20-1 and TRBJ1-4, with D possibly matching TRBD1 (6 bases). The CDR3 has 14 residues. Germline loops: CDR1 DFQATT, CDR2 SNEGSKA (reference sequence). Between the trimmed V and J ends, which lost 6 bases and 8 bases, there was a span of 19 bases.